This T cell receptor (beta chain) is drawn from a study of prognosis after radiotherapy for stage I lung cancer (dated by TCRdb to the early 2020s). Broadly, across the study: Between early 2018 and January 2019, around 20 patients with stage I NSCLC were enrolled in Nanjing, China. Enrolled patients comprised around 15 with newly diagnosed primary stage I lung tumors and about five with oligometastatic NSCLC after surgical resection of the primary tumor. All patients were regarded as medically inoperable, because of comorbidities in over 10 patients and refusal of surgery in six or seven patients. Ages in the cohort of over ten men and more than five women ranged from roughly 50 to 95 years, with a median of 74. Squamous cell carcinoma histology was identified in six or seven patients, and adenocarcinoma histology was identified in about a dozen patients. SBRT was delivered in 3 to 5 fractions with a biologically effective dose of at least 100 Gy, and image-guided IMRT or VMAT was used for delivery. No patient received concurrent therapy alongside SBRT. After SBRT, distant metastases developed in about 20% of the 19 patients at a median of around seven months, while the remaining 15 patients had no significant progression. Peripheral blood TCR beta repertoires were profiled in stage I NSCLC patients before and after stereotactic body radiotherapy, and the repertoires were related to distant failure. For each of the roughly 19 patients, one blood sample was taken before SBRT and one after, so the study sequenced around 40 samples in total.

A note on this clonotype: Its antigen specificity is not known. No much larger clone is present one base from it, and per-base qualities are unavailable.

The TCR beta CDR3 region was amplified from genomic DNA by two rounds of multiplex PCR. In the first PCR round, primers specific to each TRBV and TRBJ gene were used, and the primer sequences were filed in Chinese patent CN105087789A. Universal primers were used in the second round of PCR. The Roche High Pure PCR Template Preparation Kit was used to extract genomic DNA from frozen PBMCs. Libraries were sequenced paired-end with 151 bp reads on an Illumina HiSeq 3000. The source study handled its data this way. CutAdapt was used to remove raw reads lacking the multiplex PCR primer sequences. High-quality paired reads were merged into contigs with PEAR. By alignment to reference sequences, MiXCR assigned TRB V, D and J gene segments to each contig. CDR3 sequences were clustered by base quality and sequence similarity to remove sequencing errors. Shannon entropy normalized by the natural log of productive TCR sequence number was used as the measure of diversity. One minus Shannon entropy divided by the natural log of the number of unique clonotypes was used as the definition of clonality. The Youden index of ROC curves was used to select progression-free survival cut-offs for repertoire metrics, and analyses were performed in R 3.5.3. Using fastp trimming at Q25 and MiXCR clonotype assembly, TCRdb reanalyzed the public sequencing data and kept in-frame beta chains. Rows matching on CDR3 protein sequence are summarized as one entry with the most common DNA and genes. For this entry, the V and J calls and clone size follow TCRdb and not the study's own pipeline. Present in this sample are 12,000 or so distinct CDR3 sequences, roughly a third of which were seen just once. Approximately 50% of the sample is held by the ten biggest clonotypes.

In the germline V gene (reference sequence), CDR1 corresponds to GTSNPN and CDR2 to SVGIG. The germline V and J ends show losses of 8 bases and 9 bases respectively, and no gene match explains 14 bases of the junction. The CDR3 holds 14 amino acids from the cysteine to the phenylalanine. Of the read, only the CDR3 DNA is kept; its 42 bases are in frame from base 1. No patient had a history of other malignancies or prior chemotherapy or radiotherapy, and all had node-negative disease on CT and PET/CT. At each of two time points, around 6 milliliters of peripheral venous blood were collected into EDTA tubes. Ficoll-Paque Plus density-gradient centrifugation was used to isolate PBMCs. Right after collection, samples were placed at -80 degrees C and kept there until analysis. Beyond this particular receptor, the publication reports: Post-SBRT Shannon entropy and its change from baseline were lower in patients who developed distant metastases; baseline Shannon entropy was not associated with metastases. Limitations of the study included a small cohort and short follow-up, and the study findings need independent validation. No adjustment for multiple comparisons was applied to any of the reported P values. Whether the expanded TCR clones were tumor-specific was not determined. After SBRT, the count of unique TCR clones dropped from a median of roughly 9,400 beforehand to more than 6,000 afterward (Wilcoxon paired P=0.011). Differences in TRBV and TRBJ usage frequencies by metastasis status were reportedly observed in two V genes at baseline and in fewer than 10 V and two J genes after SBRT.

The sample in question was PBMCs, obtained before or after stereotactic body radiation therapy (not recorded which). This sequence originates from a donor aged 50 or older with non-small cell lung cancer. Rearrangement joined TRBV30 to TRBJ2-5, with TRBD2 matching 11 junction bases. This receptor has the CDR3 CALVAGGECMAQYF. The sequence in DNA is TGTGCCCTGGTAGCGGGAGGGGAATGTATGGCCCAGTACTTC.